The sequence of this T cell receptor (beta chain) was determined in a study of blood T cell repertoires in COVID-19. Study context: COVID-19 samples collected from the United States, Italy and Spain covered acute and convalescent phases. Sources were T cells, B-cell-depleted T cells, or PBMCs; the material itself was cDNA or gDNA.

This clone has only a few counts. Per the original methods: Reference gene primers were amplified, and this amplification served to estimate nucleated cell counts. The repertoire was sequenced with immunoSEQ multiplex PCR; TCRdb's copy has only in-frame clones and lacks some. V and J calls and clone size are as listed in that table; D and trimming were resolved from the DNA. In the table there are roughly 150,000 clones, roughly nine tenths of which are singletons. The V segment lost 3 bases and the J segment 2 bases; nucleotides outside the gene matches: 7. In germline, CDR1 is GTSNPN, CDR2 SVGIG (reference sequence). The CDR3 has 15 residues.

The receptor was derived from a human donor in a cohort sampled during active COVID-19. Sequenced: peripheral blood. V and J are TRBV30 and TRBJ1-2; 9 positions agree with TRBD1. The CDR3 DNA follows: TGTGCCTGGAGGGCCGGGACAGGGACCAACTATGGCTACACCTTC. The encoded protein is CAWRAGTGTNYGYTF.